This TCR beta chain was identified during a study of T cell responses to AZD1222 COVID-19 vaccine. Findings of the study overall: The study reported that nearly half of spike-specific TCRs target unmutated variant regions. Donors in the cohort were predominantly white British and more often female, and clonal diversity was possibly underestimated. Spike regions recognized by vaccine-associated CD4 TCRs spanned the protein, led by 160-218 and 743-854.

As to this clone: Its antigen is currently unknown.

Here immunoSEQ multiplex PCR was the method, and the copy in TCRdb shows in-frame clones only, minus some. This table holds about 120,000 clones, approximately 87% found once. Per germline, CDR1 MNHNY and CDR2 SVGAGI (reference sequence). The CDR3 loop spans 12 amino acids. Deletions cut 4 bases from V and 7 bases from J, with 10 bases between. Here the sequenced sample was peripheral blood, taken on day 0 of AZD1222 vaccination. The origin of this receptor is an adult in good health. The chain couples TRBV6-6 to TRBJ1-2; weak D call: TRBD1 (5 bases). CDR3 bases: TGTGCCAGCAGTTCCAGGGATACTGGCTACACCTTC. Protein product: CASSSRDTGYTF.